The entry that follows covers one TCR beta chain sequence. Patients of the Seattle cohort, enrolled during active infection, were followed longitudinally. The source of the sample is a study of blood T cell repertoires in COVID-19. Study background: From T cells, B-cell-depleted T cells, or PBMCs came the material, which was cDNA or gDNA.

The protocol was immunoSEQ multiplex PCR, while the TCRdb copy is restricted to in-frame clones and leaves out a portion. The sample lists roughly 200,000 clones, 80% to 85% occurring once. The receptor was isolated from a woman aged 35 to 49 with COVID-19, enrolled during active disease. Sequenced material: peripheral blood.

The CDR3 nucleotides read TGTGCCAGTATGGCAACCACAACTAATGAAAAACTGTTTTTT. Translating gives CASMATTTNEKLFF. The V and J genes are TRBV19 and TRBJ1-4, with D uncertain. CDR1 and CDR2 (germline): LNHDA, SQIVND (reference sequence). The CDR3 totals 14 residues. V was pared by 7 bases and J by 0 bases, with 9 bases between.